The present T cell receptor beta chain was sequenced within a study of blood T cell repertoires in COVID-19. In the study overall: Sites in the United States, Italy and Spain provided acute and convalescent COVID-19 samples. PBMCs, B-cell-depleted T cells, or T cells were the source of the cDNA or gDNA that made up the material.

CDR1 and CDR2 from the germline V gene are SGHAT and FQNNGV. The CDR3 totals 15 residues. The V segment lost 1 base and the J segment 7 bases; nucleotides outside the gene matches: 6. In the original processing: It was from reference gene primer amplification that nucleated cell counts were estimated. Repertoires were generated with immunoSEQ multiplex PCR, while TCRdb's copy carries only in-frame clones and drops some. The V and J calls and clone size were taken over from that table, and D and trimming were inferred from the DNA. The sample lists fewer than 500,000 clones, 70% to 90% occurring once.

V usage is TRBV11-2 and J usage is TRBJ2-2; TRBD1 matches 7 bases. The sequencing input was peripheral blood. The receptor comes from a woman younger than 45 with active or convalescent COVID-19. CDR3 protein: CASSLGRQGLGELFF. CDR3 coding DNA: TGTGCCAGCAGCTTAGGCAGACAGGGCCTCGGGGAGCTGTTTTTT.